This T cell receptor (beta chain) was profiled in a study of T-cell memory formation after mild COVID-19. UMIs and sample barcodes were carried by the TCR alpha and TCR beta cDNA libraries that 5'RACE produced using constant-segment primers. TCRdb re-analysed the 5' RACE reads in MiXCR, keeping a single row per CDR3 protein. Among about 410,000 distinct CDR3 sequences listed, more than 20% were seen once. The CDR3 length is 16 residues. The germline V gene encodes CDR1 SQVTM and CDR2 ANQGSEA. With V trimmed by 5 bases and J by 2 bases, 10 bases remained unmatched. The receptor was derived from an adult woman who had mild COVID-19 (a few samples of this study predate the infection). Cell type and time point are not known. The genes are TRBV29-1 and TRBJ2-3; TRBD1 aligns across 10 bases. Sequencing was performed on PBMCs or a T cell subset sorted from them (not recorded which). CDR3 nucleotide sequence: TGCAGCGTTTCCGGGACAGGGGCAACCTCCACAGATACGCAGTATTTT. It encodes CSVSGTGATSTDTQYF.